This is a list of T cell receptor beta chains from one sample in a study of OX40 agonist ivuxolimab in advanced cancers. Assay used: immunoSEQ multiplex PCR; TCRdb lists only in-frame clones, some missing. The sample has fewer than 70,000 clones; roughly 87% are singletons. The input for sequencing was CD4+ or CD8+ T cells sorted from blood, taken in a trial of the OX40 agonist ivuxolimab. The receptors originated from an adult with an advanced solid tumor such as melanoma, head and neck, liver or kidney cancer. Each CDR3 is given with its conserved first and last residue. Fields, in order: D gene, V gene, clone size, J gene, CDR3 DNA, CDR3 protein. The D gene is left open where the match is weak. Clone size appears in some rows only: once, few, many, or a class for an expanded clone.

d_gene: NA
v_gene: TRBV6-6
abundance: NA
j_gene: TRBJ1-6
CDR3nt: TGTGCCAGCACTGACTCCGGGACAAGATATAATTCACCCCTCCACTTT
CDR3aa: CASTDSGTRYNSPLHF

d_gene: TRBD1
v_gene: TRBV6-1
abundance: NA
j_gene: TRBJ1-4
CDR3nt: TGTGCCAGCAGTGTCAAGACAGGGGGCAGGGAAAAACTGTTTTTT
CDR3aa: CASSVKTGGREKLFF

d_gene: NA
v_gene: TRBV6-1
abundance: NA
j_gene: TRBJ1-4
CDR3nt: TGTGCCAGCAGTGTTGGACAAGAGAGGGAAAAACTGTTTTTT
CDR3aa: CASSVGQEREKLFF

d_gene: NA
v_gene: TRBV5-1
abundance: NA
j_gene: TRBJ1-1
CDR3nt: TGCGCCAGCAGCGACGGAGGGCCTGAAGCTTTCTTT
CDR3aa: CASSDGGPEAFF

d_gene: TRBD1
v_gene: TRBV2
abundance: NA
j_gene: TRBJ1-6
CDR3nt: TGTGCCAGCAGTGATAAGGGGGCCCAATATAATTCACCCCTCCACTTT
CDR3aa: CASSDKGAQYNSPLHF

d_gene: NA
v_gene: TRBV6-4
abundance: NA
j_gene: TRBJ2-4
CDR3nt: TGTGCCAGCAGACCCCGGGTCTTAGCCAAAAACATTCAGTACTTC
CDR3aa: CASRPRVLAKNIQYF

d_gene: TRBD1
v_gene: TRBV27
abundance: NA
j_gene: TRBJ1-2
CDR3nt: TGTGCCAGCAGTTCGGCCCAGGGGGCGCGGGGCTACACCTTC
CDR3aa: CASSSAQGARGYTF

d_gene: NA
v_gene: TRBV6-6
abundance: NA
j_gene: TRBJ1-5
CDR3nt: TGTGCCAGCAGCCTGACCGCTAATAGCAATCAGCCCCAGCATTTT
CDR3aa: CASSLTANSNQPQHF

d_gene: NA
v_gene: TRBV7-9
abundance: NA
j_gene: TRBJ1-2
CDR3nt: TGTGCCAGCAGCCCCACCAGGGAACCCTATGGCTACACCTTC
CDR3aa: CASSPTREPYGYTF

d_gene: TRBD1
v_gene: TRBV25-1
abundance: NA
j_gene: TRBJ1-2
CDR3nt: TGTGCCAGCAGTGGACAGGGAGATACGGCTGGCTACACCTTC
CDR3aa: CASSGQGDTAGYTF

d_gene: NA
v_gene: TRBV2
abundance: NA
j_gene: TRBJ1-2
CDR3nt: TGTGCCAGCAGCCAAGGCCCGGGGGGTGGCTACACCTTC
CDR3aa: CASSQGPGGGYTF

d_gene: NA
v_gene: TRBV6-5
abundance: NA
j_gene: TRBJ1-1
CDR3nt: TGTGCCAGCAGTTACGAGGGCCGTGAAGCTTTCTTT
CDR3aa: CASSYEGREAFF

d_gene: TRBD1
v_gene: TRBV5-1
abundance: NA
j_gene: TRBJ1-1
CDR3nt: TGCGCCAGCAGCCCACATAATCGGGGACAGGGGCGAGGGACTGAAGCTTTCTTT
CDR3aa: CASSPHNRGQGRGTEAFF

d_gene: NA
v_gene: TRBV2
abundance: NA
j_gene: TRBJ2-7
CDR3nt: TGTGCCAGCAGTGAAGCGGACCGGGGCGACGAGCAGTACTTC
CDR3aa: CASSEADRGDEQYF

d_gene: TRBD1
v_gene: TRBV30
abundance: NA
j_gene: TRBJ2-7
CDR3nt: TGTGCCTTGGGACAGGGAACTTACGAGCAGTACTTC
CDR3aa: CALGQGTYEQYF

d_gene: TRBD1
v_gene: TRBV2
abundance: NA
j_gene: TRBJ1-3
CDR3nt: TGTGCCAGTAAGGGACAGGCAACCTCTGGAAACACCATATATTTT
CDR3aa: CASKGQATSGNTIYF

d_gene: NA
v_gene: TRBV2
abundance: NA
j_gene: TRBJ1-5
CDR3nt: TGTGCCAGCAGTGACAGGGGCTTGAGCAATCAGCCCCAGCATTTT
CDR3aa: CASSDRGLSNQPQHF

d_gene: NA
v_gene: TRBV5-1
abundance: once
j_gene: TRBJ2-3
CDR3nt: TGCGCCAGCAGCTTGGGTGTAGGGGCTGGTACAGATACGCAGTATTTT
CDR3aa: CASSLGVGAGTDTQYF

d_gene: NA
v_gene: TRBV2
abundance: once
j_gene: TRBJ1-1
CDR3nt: TGTGCCAGCAGTGGAGAGACAGGCCGTAGTGTTGAAGCTTTCTTT
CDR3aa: CASSGETGRSVEAFF

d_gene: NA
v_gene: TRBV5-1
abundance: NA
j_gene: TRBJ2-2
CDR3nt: TGCGCCAGCAGCTTAGCATCGGGAGAGGGCGCCGGGGAGCTGTTTTTT
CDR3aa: CASSLASGEGAGELFF

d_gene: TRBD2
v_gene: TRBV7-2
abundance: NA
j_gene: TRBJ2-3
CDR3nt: TGTGCCAGCAGCCGTTCCGGGACTAGCGGGGTAGATACGCAGTATTTT
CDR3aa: CASSRSGTSGVDTQYF

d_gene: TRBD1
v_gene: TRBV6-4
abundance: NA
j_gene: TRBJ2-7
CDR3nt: TGTGCCAGCAGCAGGGGGCGGCACGAGCAGTACTTC
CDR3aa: CASSRGRHEQYF

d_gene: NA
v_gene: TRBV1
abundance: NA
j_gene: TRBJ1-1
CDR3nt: TGCACCAGCAGCCAAGAGAGCGGGGAGGCCACTGAAGCTTTCTTT
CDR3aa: CTSSQESGEATEAFF

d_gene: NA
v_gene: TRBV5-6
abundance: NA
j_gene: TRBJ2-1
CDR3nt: TGTGCCAGCAGCCTGGGACGGCCTAGGGAGCAGTTCTTC
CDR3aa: CASSLGRPREQFF

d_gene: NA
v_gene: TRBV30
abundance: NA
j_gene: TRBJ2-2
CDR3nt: TGTGCCTGGAGTCCCAGTGTCGGGGAGCTGTTTTTT
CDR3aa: CAWSPSVGELFF

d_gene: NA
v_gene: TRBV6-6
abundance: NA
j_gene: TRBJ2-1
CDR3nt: TGTGCCAGCAGTTATAGGAATGAGCAGTTCTTC
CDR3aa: CASSYRNEQFF

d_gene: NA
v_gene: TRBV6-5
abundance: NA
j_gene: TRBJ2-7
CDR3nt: TGTGCCAGCAGTTACTCGGGACGTGACTACGAGCAGTACTTC
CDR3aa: CASSYSGRDYEQYF

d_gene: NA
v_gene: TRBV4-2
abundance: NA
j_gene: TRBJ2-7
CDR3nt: TGTGCCAGCAGCCAATTGGCAGGGGCAGGGGAGTCCTACGAGCAGTACTTC
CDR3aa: CASSQLAGAGESYEQYF

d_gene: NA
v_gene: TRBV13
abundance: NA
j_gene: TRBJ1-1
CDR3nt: TGTGCCAGCAGCATCGGGGGCACTGAAGCTTTCTTT
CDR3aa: CASSIGGTEAFF

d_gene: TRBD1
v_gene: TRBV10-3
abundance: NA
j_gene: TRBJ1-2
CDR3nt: TGTGCCGCCGACACAGGGGACTACCTCTATGGCTACACCTTC
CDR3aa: CAADTGDYLYGYTF

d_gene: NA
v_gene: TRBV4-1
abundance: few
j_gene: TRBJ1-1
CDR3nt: TGCGCCAGCAGCCGAGGAGATAAAAACACTGAAGCTTTCTTT
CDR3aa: CASSRGDKNTEAFF

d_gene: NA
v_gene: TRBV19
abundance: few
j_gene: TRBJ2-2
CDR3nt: TGTGCCAGTAGTGTGACCGGGGAGCTGTTTTTT
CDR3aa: CASSVTGELFF

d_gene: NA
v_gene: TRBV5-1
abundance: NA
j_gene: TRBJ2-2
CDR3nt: TGCGCCAGCAGCTCGGAAGGGGGTAACACCGGGGAGCTGTTTTTT
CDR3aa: CASSSEGGNTGELFF

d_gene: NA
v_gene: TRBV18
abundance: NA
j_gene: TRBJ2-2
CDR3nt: TGTGCCAGCTCACCACTCTCGGAGACCACCGGGGAGCTGTTTTTT
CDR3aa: CASSPLSETTGELFF

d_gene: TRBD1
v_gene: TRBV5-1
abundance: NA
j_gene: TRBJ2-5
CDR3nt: TGCGCCAGCAGCTTCGCGGACAGGTTCCAAGAGACCCAGTACTTC
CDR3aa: CASSFADRFQETQYF

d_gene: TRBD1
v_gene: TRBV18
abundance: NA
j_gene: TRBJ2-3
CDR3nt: TGTGCCAGCGTCCGGGACAGGAGCACAGATACGCAGTATTTT
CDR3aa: CASVRDRSTDTQYF

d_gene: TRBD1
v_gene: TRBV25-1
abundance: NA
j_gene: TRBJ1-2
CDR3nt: TGTGCCAGCAGTACAAAGGACAGGGGGCTTGGATATCATGGCTACACCTTC
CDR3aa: CASSTKDRGLGYHGYTF

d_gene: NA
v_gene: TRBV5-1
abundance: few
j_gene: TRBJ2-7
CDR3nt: TGCGCCAGCAGCTTAACTGACACCTACGAGCAGTACTTC
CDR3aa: CASSLTDTYEQYF

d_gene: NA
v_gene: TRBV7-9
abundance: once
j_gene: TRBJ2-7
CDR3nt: TGTGCCAGCAGCCCAACAGGGTACGAGCAGTACTTC
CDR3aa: CASSPTGYEQYF

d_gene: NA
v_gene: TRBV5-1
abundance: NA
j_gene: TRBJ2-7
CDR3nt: TGCGCCAGCAGCCCGGGACGGACCCGGGCCTACGAGCAGTACTTC
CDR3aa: CASSPGRTRAYEQYF

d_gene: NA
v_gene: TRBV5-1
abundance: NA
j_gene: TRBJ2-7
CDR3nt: TGCGCCAGCAGCTTGGTTTGGGGAGAGGTGGGCGAGCAGTACTTC
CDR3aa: CASSLVWGEVGEQYF

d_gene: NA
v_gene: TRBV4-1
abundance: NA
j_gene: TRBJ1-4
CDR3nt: TGCGCCAGCAGCCAGGAAACCGAGGCCCGCAAACTGTTTTTT
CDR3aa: CASSQETEARKLFF

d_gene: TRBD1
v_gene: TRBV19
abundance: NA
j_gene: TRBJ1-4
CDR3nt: TGTGCCAGTAGTATTATTCTTGGGACAGGGGATGAAAAACTGTTTTTT
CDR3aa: CASSIILGTGDEKLFF

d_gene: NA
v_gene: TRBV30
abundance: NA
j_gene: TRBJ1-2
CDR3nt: TGTGCCTGGAGTGTACCGGGGCGGAGGGTCTATGGCTACACCTTC
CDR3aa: CAWSVPGRRVYGYTF

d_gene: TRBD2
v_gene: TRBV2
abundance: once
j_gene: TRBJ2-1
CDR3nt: TGTGCCAGCAGGCGGGAGAACAATGAGCAGTTCTTC
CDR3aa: CASRRENNEQFF

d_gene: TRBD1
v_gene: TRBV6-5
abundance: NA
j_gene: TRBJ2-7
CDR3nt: TGTGCCAGCAGGGGGACAGTTTCCTACGAGCAGTACTTC
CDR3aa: CASRGTVSYEQYF